Listed below are T cell receptor beta chains from one sample, sequenced in a study of cytomegalovirus exposure and HLA in healthy donors. Measured with immunoSEQ multiplex PCR; TCRdb has only the in-frame clones, and not every one. The table includes 150,000 to 200,000 clones, 65% to 85% detected once. Sequencing used PBMCs. The receptors stem from a woman in her late teens or twenties in good health and CMV-seronegative. Both conserved end residues are part of each CDR3. Each record gives: CDR3 protein, CDR3 length, V gene.

cdr3_aa: CASSQATRQDQPQHF
cdr3_length: 15
v_call: TRBV4-2

cdr3_aa: CASSLHRDTGELFF
cdr3_length: 14
v_call: TRBV7-7

cdr3_aa: CASSPTGLVYEQYF
cdr3_length: 14
v_call: TRBV4-2

cdr3_aa: CASSPPGQQSYEQYF
cdr3_length: 15
v_call: TRBV6-5

cdr3_aa: CASSLRRVNTEAFF
cdr3_length: 14
v_call: TRBV5-1

cdr3_aa: CASSPSWVGASNYGYTF
cdr3_length: 17
v_call: TRBV4-2

cdr3_aa: CASSLTGGTTDTQYF
cdr3_length: 15
v_call: TRBV5-6

cdr3_aa: CASSLAPSNSNQETQYF
cdr3_length: 17
v_call: TRBV5-1

cdr3_aa: CASSLQGSTGGAGANVLTF
cdr3_length: 19
v_call: TRBV7-3

cdr3_aa: CASSSQGSSYNSPLHF
cdr3_length: 16
v_call: TRBV5-1

cdr3_aa: CASSLGPGRTEAFF
cdr3_length: 14
v_call: TRBV13

cdr3_aa: CASSLARDQPQHF
cdr3_length: 13
v_call: TRBV7-9

cdr3_aa: CASSSRVGGAVTTDTQYF
cdr3_length: 18
v_call: TRBV10-2

cdr3_aa: CASSWGLAGVVEQYF
cdr3_length: 15
v_call: TRBV13

cdr3_aa: CASSPSGGGNEKLFF
cdr3_length: 15
v_call: TRBV7-9

cdr3_aa: CAWSARQGLGNTIYF
cdr3_length: 15
v_call: TRBV30

cdr3_aa: CASSLPDRTGDYEQYF
cdr3_length: 16
v_call: TRBV4-2

cdr3_aa: CASSEGRLAGAWETQYF
cdr3_length: 17
v_call: TRBV2

cdr3_aa: CASSLVPRLYNSPLHF
cdr3_length: 16
v_call: TRBV27

cdr3_aa: CATSRDPTGTYEQYF
cdr3_length: 15
v_call: TRBV15

cdr3_aa: CASRKLADEETQYF
cdr3_length: 14
v_call: TRBV19

cdr3_aa: CASSPNAPGTGELFF
cdr3_length: 15
v_call: TRBV18

cdr3_aa: CATWTSGSYEQYF
cdr3_length: 13
v_call: TRBV11-2

cdr3_aa: CAISESKTGSLYEQYF
cdr3_length: 16
v_call: TRBV10-3

cdr3_aa: CAISNQGADYGYTF
cdr3_length: 14
v_call: TRBV10-3

cdr3_aa: CASSNPYPGTNLQGTGELFF
cdr3_length: 20
v_call: TRBV21-1

cdr3_aa: CASSLALSAEAFF
cdr3_length: 13
v_call: TRBV7-8

cdr3_aa: CASSESGTGDGYTF
cdr3_length: 14
v_call: TRBV25-1

cdr3_aa: CASSPTAGYLEQFF
cdr3_length: 14
v_call: TRBV6-5

cdr3_aa: CASSRDRQPYEQYF
cdr3_length: 14
v_call: TRBV28

cdr3_aa: CASSFGRAPYNEQFF
cdr3_length: 15
v_call: TRBV13

cdr3_aa: CASSLSLLAGVDEQFF
cdr3_length: 16
v_call: TRBV7-8

cdr3_aa: CASSYGTVNYEQYF
cdr3_length: 14
v_call: TRBV5-6